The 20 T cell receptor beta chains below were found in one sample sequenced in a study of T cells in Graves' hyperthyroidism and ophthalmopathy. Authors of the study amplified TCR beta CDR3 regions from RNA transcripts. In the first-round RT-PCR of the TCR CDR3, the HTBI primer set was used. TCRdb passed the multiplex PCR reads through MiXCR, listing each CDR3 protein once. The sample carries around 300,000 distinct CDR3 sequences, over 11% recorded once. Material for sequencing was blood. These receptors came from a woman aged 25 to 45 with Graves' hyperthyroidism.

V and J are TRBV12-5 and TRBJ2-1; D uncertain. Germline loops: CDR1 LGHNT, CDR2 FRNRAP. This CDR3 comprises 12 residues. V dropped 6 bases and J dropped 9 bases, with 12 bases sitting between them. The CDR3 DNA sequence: TGTGCTAGTGGCCCTACAATAACTGAGCAGTTCTTC. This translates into CASGPTITEQFF. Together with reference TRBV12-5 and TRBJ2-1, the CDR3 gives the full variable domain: DARVTQTPRHKVTEMGQEVTMRCQPILGHNTVFWYRQTMMQGLELLAYFRNRAPLDDSGMPKDRFSAEMPDATLATLKIQPSEPRDSAVYFCASGPTITEQFFGPGTRLTVL.

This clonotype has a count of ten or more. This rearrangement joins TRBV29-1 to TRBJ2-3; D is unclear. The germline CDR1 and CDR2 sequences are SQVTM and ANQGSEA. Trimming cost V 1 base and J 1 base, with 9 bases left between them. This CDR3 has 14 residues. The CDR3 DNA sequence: TGCAGCGTTGAAGCTGCTGGCGGCACAGATACGCAGTATTTT. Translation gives CSVEAAGGTDTQYF.

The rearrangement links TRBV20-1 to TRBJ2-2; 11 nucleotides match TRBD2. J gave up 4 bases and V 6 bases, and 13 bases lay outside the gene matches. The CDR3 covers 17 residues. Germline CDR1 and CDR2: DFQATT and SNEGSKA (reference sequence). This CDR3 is CSASGGLAEGITGELFF. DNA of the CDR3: TGCAGTGCCTCTGGGGGACTAGCGGAAGGAATCACCGGGGAGCTGTTTTTT.

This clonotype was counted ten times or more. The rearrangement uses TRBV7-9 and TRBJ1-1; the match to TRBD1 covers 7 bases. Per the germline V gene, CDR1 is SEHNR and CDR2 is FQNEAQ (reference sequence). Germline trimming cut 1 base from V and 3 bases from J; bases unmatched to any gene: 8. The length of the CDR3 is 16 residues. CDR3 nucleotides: TGTGCCAGCAGCTTAGAGAGGGGGCATCGGGACACTGAAGCTTTCTTT. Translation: CASSLERGHRDTEAFF.

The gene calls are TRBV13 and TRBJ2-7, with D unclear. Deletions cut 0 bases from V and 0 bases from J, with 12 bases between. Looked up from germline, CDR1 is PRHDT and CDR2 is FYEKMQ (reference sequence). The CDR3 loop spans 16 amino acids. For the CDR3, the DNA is TGTGCCAGCAGCTTAGGGACGCCCCCGGGCTCCTACGAGCAGTACTTC. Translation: CASSLGTPPGSYEQYF.

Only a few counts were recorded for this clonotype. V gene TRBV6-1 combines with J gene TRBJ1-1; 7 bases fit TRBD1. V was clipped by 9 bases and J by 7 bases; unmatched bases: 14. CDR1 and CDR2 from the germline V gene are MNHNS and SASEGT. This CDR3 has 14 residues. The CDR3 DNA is TGTGCCAGTACAGACAGGGCTAAATTGAATGAAGCTTTCTTT. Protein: CASTDRAKLNEAFF.

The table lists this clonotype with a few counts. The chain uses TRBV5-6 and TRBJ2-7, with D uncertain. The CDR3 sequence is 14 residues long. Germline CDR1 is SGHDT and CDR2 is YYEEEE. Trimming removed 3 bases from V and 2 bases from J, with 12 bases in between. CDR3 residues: CASSSFKDPYEQYF. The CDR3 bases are TGTGCCAGCAGCTCTTTCAAAGACCCCTACGAGCAGTACTTC.

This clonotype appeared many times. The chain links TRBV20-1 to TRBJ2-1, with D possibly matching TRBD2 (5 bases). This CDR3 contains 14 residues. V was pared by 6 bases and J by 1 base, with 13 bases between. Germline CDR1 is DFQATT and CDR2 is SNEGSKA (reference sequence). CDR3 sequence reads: CSAERGHSYNEQFF. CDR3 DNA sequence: TGCAGTGCCGAACGGGGTCATTCCTACAATGAGCAGTTCTTC.

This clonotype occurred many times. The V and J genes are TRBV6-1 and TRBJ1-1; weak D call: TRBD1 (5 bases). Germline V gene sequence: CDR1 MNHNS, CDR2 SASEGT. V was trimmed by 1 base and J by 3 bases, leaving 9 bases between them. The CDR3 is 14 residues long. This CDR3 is CASSEGWGDTEAFF. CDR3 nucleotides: TGTGCCAGCAGTGAAGGTTGGGGGGACACTGAAGCTTTCTTT.

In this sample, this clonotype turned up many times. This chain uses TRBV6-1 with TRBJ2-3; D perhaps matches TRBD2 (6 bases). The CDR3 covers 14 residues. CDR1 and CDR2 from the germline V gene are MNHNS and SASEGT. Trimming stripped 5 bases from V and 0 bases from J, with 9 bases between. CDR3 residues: CASSLAESTDTQYF. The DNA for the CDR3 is TGTGCCAGCAGTTTAGCGGAGAGCACAGATACGCAGTATTTT.

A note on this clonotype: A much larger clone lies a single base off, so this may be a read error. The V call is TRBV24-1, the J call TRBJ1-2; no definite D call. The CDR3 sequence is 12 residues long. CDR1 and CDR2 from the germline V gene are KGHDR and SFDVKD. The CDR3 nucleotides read TGTGCCACCTCCGAGGGAGGCTATGGCTACGCCTTC. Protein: CATSEGGYGYAF.

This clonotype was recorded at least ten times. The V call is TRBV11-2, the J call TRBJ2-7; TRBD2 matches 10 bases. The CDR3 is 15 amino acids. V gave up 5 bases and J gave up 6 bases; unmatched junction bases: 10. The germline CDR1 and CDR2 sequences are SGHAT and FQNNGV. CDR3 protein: CASSLVAGGQGEQYF. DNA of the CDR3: TGTGCCAGCAGCCTAGTAGCGGGAGGACAGGGCGAGCAGTACTTC.

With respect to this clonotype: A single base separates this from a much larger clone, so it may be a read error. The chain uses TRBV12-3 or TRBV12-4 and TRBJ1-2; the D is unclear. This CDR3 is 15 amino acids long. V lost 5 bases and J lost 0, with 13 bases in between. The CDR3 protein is CASSLGQAPNYGYTF. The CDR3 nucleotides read TGTGCCAGCAGTCTCGGTCAGGCACCTAACTATGGCTACACCTTC.

The CDR3 sequence is CASSISGTEGPQHF. For the CDR3, the DNA is TGTGCCAGTAGTATTTCAGGGACAGAGGGACCCCAGCATTTT. The V gene is TRBV19, the J gene TRBJ1-5; 7 nucleotides align to TRBD1. Germline V lookup: CDR1 LNHDA, CDR2 SQIVND (reference sequence). The V gene end was trimmed by 3 bases and the J gene end by 10 bases; junction bases not matched to a gene: 9. The CDR3 is made up of 14 amino acids.

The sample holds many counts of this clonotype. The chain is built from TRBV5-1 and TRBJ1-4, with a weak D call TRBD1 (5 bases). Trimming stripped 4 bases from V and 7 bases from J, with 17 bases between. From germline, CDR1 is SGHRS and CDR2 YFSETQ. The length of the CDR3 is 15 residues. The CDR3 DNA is TGCGCCAGCAGCCGTGGGGACCAAAGTAGTGAAAAACTGTTTTTT. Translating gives CASSRGDQSSEKLFF.

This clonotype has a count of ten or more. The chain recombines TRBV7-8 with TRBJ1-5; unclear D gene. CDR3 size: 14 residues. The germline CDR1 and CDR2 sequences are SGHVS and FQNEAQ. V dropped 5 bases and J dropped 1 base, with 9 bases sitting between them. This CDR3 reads CASSEGPSNQPQHF. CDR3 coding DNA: TGTGCCAGCAGCGAAGGACCCAGCAATCAGCCCCAGCATTTT.

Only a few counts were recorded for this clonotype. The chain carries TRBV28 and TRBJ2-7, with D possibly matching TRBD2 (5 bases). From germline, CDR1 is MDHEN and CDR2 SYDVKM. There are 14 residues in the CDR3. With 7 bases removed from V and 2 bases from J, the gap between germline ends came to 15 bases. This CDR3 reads CASNERSPTYEQYF. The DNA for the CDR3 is TGTGCCAGCAACGAGCGGTCTCCGACCTACGAGCAGTACTTC.

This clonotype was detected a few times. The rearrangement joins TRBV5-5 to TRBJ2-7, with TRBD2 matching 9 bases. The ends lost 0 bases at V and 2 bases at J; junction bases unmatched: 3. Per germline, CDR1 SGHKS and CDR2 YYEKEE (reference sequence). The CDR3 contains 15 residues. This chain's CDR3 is CASSLEGTSTYEQYF. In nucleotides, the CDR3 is TGTGCCAGCAGCTTGGAAGGGACTAGCACCTACGAGCAGTACTTC. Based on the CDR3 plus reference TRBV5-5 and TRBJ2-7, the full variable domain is DAGVTQSPTHLIKTRGQQVTLRCSPISGHKSVSWYQQVLGQGPQFIFQYYEKEERGRGNFPDRFSARQFPNYSSELNVNALLLGDSALYLCASSLEGTSTYEQYFGPGTRLTVT.

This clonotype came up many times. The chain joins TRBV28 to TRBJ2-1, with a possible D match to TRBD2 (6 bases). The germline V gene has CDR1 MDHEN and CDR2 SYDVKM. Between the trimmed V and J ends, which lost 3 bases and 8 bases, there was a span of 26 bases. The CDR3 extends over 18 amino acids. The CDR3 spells CASSFPPLWRVQPHEQFF. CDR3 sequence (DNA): TGTGCCAGCAGTTTTCCCCCTCTTTGGAGGGTGCAGCCCCATGAGCAGTTCTTC. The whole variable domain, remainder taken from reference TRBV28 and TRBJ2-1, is DVKVTQSSRYLVKRTGEKVFLECVQDMDHENMFWYRQDPGLGLRLIYFSYDVKMKEKGDIPEGYSVSREKKERFSLILESASTNQTSMYLCASSFPPLWRVQPHEQFFGPGTRLTVL.

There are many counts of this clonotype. This CDR3 reads CASWRWGYTF. The CDR3 DNA reads TGTGCCAGCTGGCGGTGGGGCTACACCTTC. This chain connects TRBV2 to TRBJ1-2; D unclear. Trimming left V 8 bases short and J 8 bases short, with 9 bases between. This CDR3 spans 10 amino acids. Germline V gene sequence: CDR1 SNHLY, CDR2 FYNNEI.